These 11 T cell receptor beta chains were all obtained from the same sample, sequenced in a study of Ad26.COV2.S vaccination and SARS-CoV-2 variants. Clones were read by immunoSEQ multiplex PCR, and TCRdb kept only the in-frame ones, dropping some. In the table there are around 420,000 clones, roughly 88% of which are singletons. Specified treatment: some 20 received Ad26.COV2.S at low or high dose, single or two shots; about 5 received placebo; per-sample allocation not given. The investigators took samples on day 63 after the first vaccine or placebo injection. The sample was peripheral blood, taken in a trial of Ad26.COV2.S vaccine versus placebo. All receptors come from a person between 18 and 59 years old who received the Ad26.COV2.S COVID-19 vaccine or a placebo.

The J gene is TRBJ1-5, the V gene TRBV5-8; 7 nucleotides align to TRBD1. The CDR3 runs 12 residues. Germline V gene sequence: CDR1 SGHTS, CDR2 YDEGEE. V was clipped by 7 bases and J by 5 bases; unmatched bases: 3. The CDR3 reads CASGTADQPQHF. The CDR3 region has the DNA TGTGCCAGCGGGACAGCAGATCAGCCCCAGCATTTT.

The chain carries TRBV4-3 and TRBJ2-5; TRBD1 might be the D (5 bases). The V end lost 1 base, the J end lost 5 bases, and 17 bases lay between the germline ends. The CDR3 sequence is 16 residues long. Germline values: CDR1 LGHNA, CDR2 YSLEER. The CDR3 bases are TGCGCCAGCAGCCAAGGAAGAGCTACCAGGGTGGAGACCCAGTACTTC. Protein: CASSQGRATRVETQYF.

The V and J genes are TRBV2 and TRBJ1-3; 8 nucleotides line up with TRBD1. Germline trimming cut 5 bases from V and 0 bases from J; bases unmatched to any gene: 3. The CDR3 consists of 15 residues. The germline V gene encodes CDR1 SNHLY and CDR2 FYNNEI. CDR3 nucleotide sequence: TGTGCCAGCAGTCCTACAGGGGGCTCTGGAAACACCATATATTTT. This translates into CASSPTGGSGNTIYF.

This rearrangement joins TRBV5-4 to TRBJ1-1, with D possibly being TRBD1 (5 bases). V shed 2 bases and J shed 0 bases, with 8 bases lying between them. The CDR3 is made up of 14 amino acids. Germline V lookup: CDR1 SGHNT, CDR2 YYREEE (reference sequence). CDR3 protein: CASSLQVVNTEAFF. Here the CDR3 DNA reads TGTGCCAGCAGCTTACAGGTCGTGAACACTGAAGCTTTCTTT.

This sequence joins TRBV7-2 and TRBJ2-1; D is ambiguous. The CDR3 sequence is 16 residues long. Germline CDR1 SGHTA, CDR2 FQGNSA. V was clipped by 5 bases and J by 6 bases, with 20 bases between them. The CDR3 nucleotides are TGTGCCAGCAGCCTTTCGACCCCCCATTTGGGCAATGAGCAGTTCTTC. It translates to CASSLSTPHLGNEQFF.

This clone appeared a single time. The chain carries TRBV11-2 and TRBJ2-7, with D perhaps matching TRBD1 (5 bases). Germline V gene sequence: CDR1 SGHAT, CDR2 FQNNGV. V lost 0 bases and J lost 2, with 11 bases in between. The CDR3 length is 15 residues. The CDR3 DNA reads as TGTGCCAGCAGCTTAGATCCAGGGCCAGCCTACGAGCAGTACTTC. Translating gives CASSLDPGPAYEQYF. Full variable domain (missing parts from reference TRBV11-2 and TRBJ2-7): EAGVAQSPRYKIIEKRQSVAFWCNPISGHATLYWYQQILGQGPKLLIQFQNNGVVDDSQLPKDRFSAERLKGVDSTLKIQPAKLEDSAVYLCASSLDPGPAYEQYFGPGTRLTVT.

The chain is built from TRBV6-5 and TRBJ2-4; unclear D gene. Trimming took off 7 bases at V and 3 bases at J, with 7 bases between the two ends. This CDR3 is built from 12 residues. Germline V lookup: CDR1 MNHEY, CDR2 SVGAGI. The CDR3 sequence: CASTADKNIQYF. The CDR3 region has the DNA TGTGCCAGCACAGCAGACAAAAACATTCAGTACTTC.

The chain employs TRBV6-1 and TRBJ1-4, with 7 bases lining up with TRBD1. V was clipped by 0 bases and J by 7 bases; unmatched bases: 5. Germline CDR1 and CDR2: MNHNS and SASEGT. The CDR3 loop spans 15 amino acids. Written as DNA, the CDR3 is TGTGCCAGCAGTGAAGCAAGGGGGCTCGGTGAAAAACTGTTTTTT. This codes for CASSEARGLGEKLFF.

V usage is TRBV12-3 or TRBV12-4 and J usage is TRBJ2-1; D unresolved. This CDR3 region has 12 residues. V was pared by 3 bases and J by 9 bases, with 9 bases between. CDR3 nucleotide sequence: TGTGCCAGCAGTTTGCTTTCGGGTGAGCAGTTCTTC. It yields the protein CASSLLSGEQFF.

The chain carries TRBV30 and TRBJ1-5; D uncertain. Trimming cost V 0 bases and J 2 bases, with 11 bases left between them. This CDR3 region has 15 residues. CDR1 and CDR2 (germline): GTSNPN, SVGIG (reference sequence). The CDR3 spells CAWSVLSDGNQPQHF. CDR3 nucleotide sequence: TGTGCCTGGAGTGTTTTGAGCGATGGCAATCAGCCCCAGCATTTT.

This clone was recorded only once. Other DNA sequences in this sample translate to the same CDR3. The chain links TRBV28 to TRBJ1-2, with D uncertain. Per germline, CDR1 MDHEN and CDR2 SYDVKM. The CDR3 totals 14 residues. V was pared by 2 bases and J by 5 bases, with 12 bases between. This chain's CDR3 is CASSLARRGYGYTF. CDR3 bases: TGTGCCAGCAGTTTAGCCCGGCGGGGTTATGGCTACACCTTC.